Shown below are 24 T cell receptor beta chains from a single sample sequenced in a study of early T cells in non-severe SARS-CoV-2 infection. One entry per CDR3 protein results from TCRdb running MiXCR on the 5' RACE reads. The data contain about 60,000 distinct CDR3 sequences, about an eighth of them seen just once; the ten biggest clones take up around 4.6%. Sample: whole blood. The source of these receptors is an adult who was a healthcare worker with PCR-confirmed SARS-CoV-2 infection or an uninfected control (not recorded which).

V usage is TRBV6-1 and J usage is TRBJ2-4; no clear D. CDR1 is MNHNS, CDR2 SASEGT, per germline. V gave up 0 bases and J gave up 6 bases, with 9 bases separating them. CDR3 length: 14 residues. In DNA form, the CDR3 reads TGTGCCAGCAGTGAAGCGAGGAAAGCAAACATTCAGTACTTC. Translating gives CASSEARKANIQYF.

This clonotype was detected many times. The chain employs TRBV11-2 and TRBJ2-3, with TRBD2 identical over 7 bases. This CDR3 is 14 amino acids long. Germline V gene sequence: CDR1 SGHAT, CDR2 FQNNGV. V dropped 1 base and J dropped 7; count of bases not matched to a gene: 5. The CDR3 loop is CASSLVGLVNTQYF. CDR3 DNA sequence: TGTGCCAGCAGCTTAGTTGGACTAGTAAATACGCAGTATTTT. The full variable domain, in which reference TRBV11-2 and TRBJ2-3 provide the parts outside the CDR3, is EAGVAQSPRYKIIEKRQSVAFWCNPISGHATLYWYQQILGQGPKLLIQFQNNGVVDDSQLPKDRFSAERLKGVDSTLKIQPAKLEDSAVYLCASSLVGLVNTQYFGPGTRLTVL.

This clonotype was found many times. The V call is TRBV5-1, the J call TRBJ2-1; D perhaps matches TRBD2 (6 bases). Germline loops: CDR1 SGHRS, CDR2 YFSETQ. The germline V and J ends were trimmed by 0 bases and 9 bases, with 16 bases remaining between them. The CDR3 loop spans 15 amino acids. CDR3 in amino acids: CASSLEVAGTGEQFF. CDR3 nucleotide sequence: TGCGCCAGCAGCTTGGAGGTGGCGGGGACGGGTGAGCAGTTCTTC.

This clonotype was picked up many times. The rearrangement joins TRBV5-1 to TRBJ2-3; no reliable D call. The germline V and J ends were trimmed by 0 bases and 2 bases, with 13 bases remaining between them. The CDR3 spans 16 residues. CDR1 SGHRS and CDR2 YFSETQ come from the germline V gene. The CDR3 DNA sequence: TGCGCCAGCAGCTTGGGGAAATTGACGGACACAGATACGCAGTATTTT. Its translation: CASSLGKLTDTDTQYF.

The chain uses TRBV20-1 and TRBJ1-5; weak D call: TRBD1 (5 bases). Germline-derived CDR1 and CDR2 are DFQATT and SNEGSKA (reference sequence). The CDR3 totals 17 residues. V was cut by 0 bases and J by 2 bases, with 17 bases left in between. CDR3 amino acids: CSARELPATRGNQPQHF. The CDR3 bases are TGCAGTGCTAGAGAGCTACCGGCTACCAGGGGCAATCAGCCCCAGCATTTT.

This clonotype was seen many times. This chain links TRBV6-1 with TRBJ1-1; D ambiguous. This CDR3 has 14 amino acids. Trimming shortened V by 1 base and J by 10 bases, and 16 bases separated the two germline ends. Germline CDR1 MNHNS, CDR2 SASEGT. The CDR3: CASSEGPGATVAFF. The CDR3, as DNA: TGTGCCAGCAGTGAAGGTCCGGGCGCTACGGTAGCTTTCTTT.

This clonotype was seen repeatedly, ten times or more. The chain links TRBV7-9 to TRBJ2-1, with 12 positions matching TRBD2. The CDR3 is made up of 15 amino acids. The germline CDR1 and CDR2 sequences are SEHNR and FQNEAQ (reference sequence). With V trimmed by 5 bases and J by 8 bases, 7 bases remained unmatched. DNA for the CDR3: TGTGCCAGCAGCCGTCGGACTAGCGGGACCGATGAGCAGTTCTTC. Protein product: CASSRRTSGTDEQFF.

This clonotype was detected only a few times. The chain joins TRBV3-1 to TRBJ2-5, with a tentative D call TRBD1 (8 bases). The CDR3 has 14 amino acids. Germline V lookup: CDR1 LGHDT, CDR2 YNNKEL (reference sequence). Trimming left V 5 bases short and J 3 bases short, with 13 bases between. The CDR3: CASSWTGREETQYF. The CDR3 nucleotides read TGTGCCAGCAGCTGGACAGGGAGGGAAGAGACCCAGTACTTC.

V usage is TRBV11-2 and J usage is TRBJ2-7, with a possible D match to TRBD1 (5 bases). The CDR3 runs to 14 residues. V lost 1 base and J 2 bases, leaving 9 bases between the germline ends. Germline CDR1 reads SGHAT; CDR2 reads FQNNGV. CDR3 region: CASSLVGATYEQYF. In DNA form, the CDR3 reads TGTGCCAGCAGCTTAGTTGGGGCGACCTACGAGCAGTACTTC.

By share, this clonotype ranks as medium-sized. This rearrangement joins TRBV6-2 or TRBV6-3 to TRBJ2-3; D could derive from TRBD1 or TRBD2 (5 bases each). Germline CDR1 reads MNHEY; CDR2 reads SVGEGT. V lost 4 bases and J lost 4, with 15 bases in between. The CDR3 consists of 15 residues. The CDR3 sequence: CASSFLALGADTQYF. The CDR3 DNA reads as TGTGCCAGCAGTTTCCTAGCCCTGGGGGCAGATACGCAGTATTTT.

This clonotype was found a few times. V gene TRBV12-3 or TRBV12-4 combines with J gene TRBJ1-1; no definite D call. V dropped 6 bases and J dropped 0 bases, with 14 bases sitting between them. This CDR3 contains 15 residues. DNA of the CDR3: TGTGCCAGCAGCCCTATGGTGGGAATGAACACTGAAGCTTTCTTT. This sequence encodes CASSPMVGMNTEAFF.

CDR3 protein: CASSLGGEGEAFF. CDR3 sequence (DNA): TGTGCCAGCAGCTTGGGTGGAGAGGGCGAAGCTTTCTTT. This chain links TRBV5-6 with TRBJ1-1; D not certain. The CDR3 contains 13 residues. Germline loops: CDR1 SGHDT, CDR2 YYEEEE. Trimming stripped 0 bases from V and 8 bases from J, with 11 bases between. The full variable domain, with the rest looked up from reference TRBV5-6 and TRBJ1-1, is DAGVTQSPTHLIKTRGQQVTLRCSPKSGHDTVSWYQQALGQGPQFIFQYYEEEERQRGNFPDRFSGHQFPNYSSELNVNALLLGDSALYLCASSLGGEGEAFFGQGTRLTVV.

The J gene is TRBJ1-1, the V gene TRBV20-1; D not resolved. V lost 4 bases and J 5 bases, leaving 14 bases between the germline ends. The CDR3 length is 13 residues. Germline CDR1 DFQATT, CDR2 SNEGSKA (reference sequence). The CDR3 DNA reads as TGCAGTGCTACTATACTGTTGGAGACTGAAGCTTTCTTT. Its translation is CSATILLETEAFF.

This clonotype was recorded many times. The chain links TRBV20-1 to TRBJ1-2; D is ambiguous. The V gene lost 6 bases and the J gene lost 4 bases, with 18 bases spanning the gap. Germline V gene sequence: CDR1 DFQATT, CDR2 SNEGSKA (reference sequence). The CDR3 length is 14 residues. CDR3 in amino acids: CSAARSDTPYGYTF. The CDR3 region has the DNA TGCAGTGCCGCGCGGTCCGATACCCCCTATGGCTACACCTTC.

This clonotype was detected a few times. The chain uses TRBV2 and TRBJ1-2, with D perhaps matching TRBD1 (6 bases). Germline CDR1 reads SNHLY; CDR2 reads FYNNEI. The CDR3 contains 14 residues. The germline V and J ends were trimmed by 1 base and 8 bases, with 14 bases remaining between them. In DNA, the CDR3 is TGTGCCAGCAGTGAAGGGGGGGCCTTTTACGGCTACACCTTC. Its protein product is CASSEGGAFYGYTF.

This clonotype was seen many times. V and J are TRBV29-1 and TRBJ2-1; TRBD2 agrees at 14 bases. This CDR3 is built from 17 residues. CDR1 is SQVTM, CDR2 ANQGSEA, per germline. Trimming at V came to 4 bases and at J to 3 bases, leaving 8 bases not matched to a gene. The CDR3 nucleotides are TGCAGCGTTGGGGGACTAGCGGGAGTGGTAATCTACAATGAGCAGTTCTTC. Translated, it gives CSVGGLAGVVIYNEQFF.

The chain joins TRBV9 to TRBJ1-2, with TRBD1 matching 8 bases. CDR1 and CDR2 from the germline V gene are SGDLS and YYNGEE. The V gene end was trimmed by 4 bases and the J gene end by 3 bases; junction bases not matched to a gene: 8. This CDR3 spans 15 amino acids. The CDR3 here is CASSKLGQADYGYTF. The CDR3, as DNA: TGTGCCAGCAGCAAATTGGGACAGGCGGACTATGGCTACACCTTC.

The sample holds a few counts of this clonotype. The chain joins TRBV2 to TRBJ2-5; D possibly corresponds to TRBD1 (6 bases). Germline V gene lookup returns CDR1 SNHLY and CDR2 FYNNEI. This CDR3 has 13 amino acids. Deletions cut 5 bases from V and 3 bases from J, with 10 bases between. This chain's CDR3 is CASSKQGKETQYF. In nucleotides, the CDR3 is TGTGCCAGCAGTAAACAGGGAAAAGAGACCCAGTACTTC.

The chain recombines TRBV5-4 with TRBJ2-7; no clear D. With 1 base removed from V and 4 bases from J, the gap between germline ends came to 9 bases. Looked up from germline, CDR1 is SGHNT and CDR2 is YYREEE (reference sequence). The CDR3 extends over 13 amino acids. The CDR3 region is CASSLPHSYEQYF. In nucleotides, the CDR3 is TGTGCCAGCAGCTTGCCCCACAGTTACGAGCAGTACTTC. The full variable domain, in which reference TRBV5-4 and TRBJ2-7 provide the parts outside the CDR3, is ETGVTQSPTHLIKTRGQQVTLRCSSQSGHNTVSWYQQALGQGPQFIFQYYREEENGRGNFPPRFSGLQFPNYSSELNVNALELDDSALYLCASSLPHSYEQYFGPGTRLTVT.

The chain employs TRBV27 and TRBJ2-7, with D hard to call. CDR3 length: 13 amino acids. The V gene lost 3 bases and the J gene lost 2 bases, with 8 bases spanning the gap. Per the germline V gene, CDR1 is MNHEY and CDR2 is SMNVEV (reference sequence). Here the CDR3 reads CASSLAKTYEQYF. As DNA, the CDR3 is TGTGCCAGCAGTTTGGCCAAGACCTACGAGCAGTACTTC.

This clonotype was observed at least ten times. The J gene is TRBJ2-2, the V gene TRBV5-1; 11 bases agree with TRBD2. Germline trimming cut 3 bases from V and 7 bases from J; bases unmatched to any gene: 8. CDR1 and CDR2 from the germline V gene are SGHRS and YFSETQ. The CDR3 totals 16 residues. CDR3 protein: CASSWIAGGSSGELFF. The CDR3 DNA follows: TGCGCCAGCAGCTGGATAGCGGGAGGGTCGAGCGGGGAGCTGTTTTTT.

The CDR3 nucleotides are TGTGCCTGGAGTAGCGGGACCCAAGAGACCCAGTACTTC. Its translation: CAWSSGTQETQYF. The genes are TRBV30 and TRBJ2-5; 7 positions agree with TRBD2. This CDR3 is 13 amino acids long. Unmatched junction bases numbered 1, after V lost 2 bases and J lost 1 base. The germline V gene encodes CDR1 GTSNPN and CDR2 SVGIG (reference sequence).

This clonotype was seen repeatedly, ten times or more. The V gene is TRBV7-8, the J gene TRBJ2-3; 11 bases are shared with TRBD2. The CDR3 totals 15 residues. The ends lost 5 bases at V and 3 bases at J; junction bases unmatched: 4. Germline assignment: CDR1 SGHVS and CDR2 FQNEAQ. CDR3 protein: CASSGTSGGTDTQYF. The CDR3 nucleotides read TGTGCCAGCAGCGGTACTAGCGGGGGTACAGATACGCAGTATTTT.

The chain employs TRBV20-1 and TRBJ2-1; 13 nucleotides match TRBD2. V dropped 6 bases and J dropped 7; count of bases not matched to a gene: 9. The length of the CDR3 is 15 residues. In germline, CDR1 is DFQATT, CDR2 SNEGSKA (reference sequence). CDR3 DNA sequence: TGCAGTGCCACAGAACTAGCGGGGGGGCGGAATGAGCAGTTCTTC. This encodes CSATELAGGRNEQFF.